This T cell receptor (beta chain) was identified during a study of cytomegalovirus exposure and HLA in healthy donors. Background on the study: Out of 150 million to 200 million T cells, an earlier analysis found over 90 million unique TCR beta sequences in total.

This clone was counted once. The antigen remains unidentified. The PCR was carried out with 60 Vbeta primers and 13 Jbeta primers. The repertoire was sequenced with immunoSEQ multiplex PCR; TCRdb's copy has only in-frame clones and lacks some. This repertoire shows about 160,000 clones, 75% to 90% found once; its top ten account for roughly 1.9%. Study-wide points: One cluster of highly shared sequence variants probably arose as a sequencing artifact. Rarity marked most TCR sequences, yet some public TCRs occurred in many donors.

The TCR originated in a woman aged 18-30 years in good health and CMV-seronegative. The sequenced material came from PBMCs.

CDR3 in amino acids: CASSQDSGRYGYTF. In DNA, the CDR3 is TGCGCCAGCAGCCAAGACTCAGGGAGGTATGGCTACACCTTC. The V call is TRBV4-1, the J call TRBJ1-2, with D possibly matching TRBD1 (5 bases). The V end was cut by 0 bases, the J end by 5 bases, with 10 bases between. Germline V gene sequence: CDR1 MGHRA, CDR2 YSYEKL. The CDR3 has 14 residues.